The clone carrying this T cell receptor (beta chain) was found many times. Its cognate antigen is unknown. The sample comes from a study of neurological immune-mediated disorders. General study results and limits: Across subjects, expanded clones had no CDR3 amino acid sequences in common, pointing to private repertoires in all groups. Phylogenetic grouping assigned the repertoires of 18 of 34 multiple sclerosis patients to a single related-CDR3 cluster, which may represent a signature.

5'RACE generated cDNA with 10-nucleotide random UMIs. A single record per CDR3 protein comes from TCRdb applying MiXCR to the 5' RACE reads. Here the sample spans about 52,000 distinct CDR3 sequences, more than 3% being singletons. CDR3 length: 13 amino acids. With 4 bases removed from V and 5 bases from J, the gap between germline ends came to 13 bases. Germline V gives CDR1 SGHRS, CDR2 YFSETQ. Sequences were obtained from PBMCs. The receptor comes from a man in his thirties or forties with multiple sclerosis. V is TRBV5-1 and J is TRBJ2-7; D tentatively fits TRBD1 or TRBD2 (5 bases each). The CDR3 DNA sequence: TGCGCCAGCAGCCCCGGGTGGGGGAACGAGCAGTACTTC. Residues: CASSPGWGNEQYF.